The next 27 T cell receptor beta chains were all read from a single sample in a study of T cell changes during pregnancy in multiple sclerosis. TCRdb's copy holds only in-frame clones and misses some; the assay was immunoSEQ multiplex PCR. The repertoire holds tens of thousands of clones, with 91% as singletons. The material sequenced was CD8+ T cells from peripheral blood mononuclear cells, taken after pregnancy. The receptor set was obtained from a female donor with multiple sclerosis, enrolled in a pregnancy study.

The rearrangement uses TRBV5-6 and TRBJ2-5; 7 nucleotides line up with TRBD2. CDR3 length: 14 residues. Germline assignment: CDR1 SGHDT and CDR2 YYEEEE. The J segment lost 2 bases and the V segment lost 4 bases, leaving 5 bases of the junction unmatched. The CDR3 spells CASSLTSEQETQYF. CDR3 coding DNA: TGTGCCAGCAGCCTAACTAGCGAACAAGAGACCCAGTACTTC.

The gene calls are TRBV7-8 and TRBJ2-3; 11 bases line up with TRBD2. This CDR3 contains 17 residues. From germline, CDR1 is SGHVS and CDR2 FQNEAQ. J was trimmed by 4 bases and V by 4 bases; bases with no gene match: 10. The CDR3, as DNA: TGTGCCAGCAGCTCAACTCCCGGGACTAGCGGCCCAGATACGCAGTATTTT. Protein sequence: CASSSTPGTSGPDTQYF.

The gene calls are TRBV7-8 and TRBJ1-4; D gene uncertain. The CDR3 loop spans 14 amino acids. From germline, CDR1 is SGHVS and CDR2 FQNEAQ. V was shortened by 5 bases and J by 6 bases, with 13 bases between the two germline ends. The CDR3 protein is CASSTTRGDEKLFF. In nucleotides, the CDR3 is TGTGCCAGCAGCACAACCCGGGGAGATGAAAAACTGTTTTTT.

The chain recombines TRBV10-3 with TRBJ1-3; 7 bases map to TRBD1. The CDR3 consists of 17 residues. The V segment lost 2 bases and the J segment 0 bases; nucleotides outside the gene matches: 7. Germline V gene data show CDR1 as ENHRY and CDR2 as SYGVKD. CDR3 in amino acids: CAISEVIGGSSGNTIYF. CDR3 sequence (DNA): TGTGCCATCAGTGAGGTAATAGGGGGCAGCTCTGGAAACACCATATATTTT.

This clone was seen only once. This chain links TRBV27 with TRBJ2-1, with 9 positions matching TRBD1. Germline V gene sequence: CDR1 MNHEY, CDR2 SMNVEV (reference sequence). The CDR3 runs 16 residues. J gave up 8 bases and V 0 bases, and 8 bases lay outside the gene matches. CDR3 region: CASSLSTGGVSYEQFF. In DNA, the CDR3 is TGTGCCAGCAGTTTATCGACAGGGGGGGTTTCCTATGAGCAGTTCTTC.

The chain recombines TRBV5-3 with TRBJ1-1, with D maybe TRBD1 (6 bases). TRBV5-3 qualifies as an ORF whose function is uncertain. The CDR3 totals 17 residues. The germline V and J ends were trimmed by 5 bases and 0 bases, with 20 bases remaining between them. For the CDR3, the DNA is TGTGCCAGAAGGCACGCCGGTAGGGACAAGATGAACACTGAAGCTTTCTTT. Translated: CARRHAGRDKMNTEAFF.

The chain has TRBV19 and TRBJ2-1, with TRBD2 matching over 11 bases. This CDR3 has 15 amino acids. V trimming: 3 bases; J trimming: 8 bases; junction bases outside the gene matches: 6. CDR1 is LNHDA, CDR2 SQIVND, per germline (reference sequence). The DNA of the CDR3 is TGTGCCAGTAGTATTACTAGCGGGAGTTCCCATGAGCAGTTCTTC. It codes for CASSITSGSSHEQFF.

In its sample, this clone was seen once. Here the CDR3 reads CASSEWSVGTNEKLFF. The DNA of the CDR3 is TGCGCCAGCAGTGAGTGGTCCGTGGGCACTAATGAAAAACTGTTTTTT. This chain links TRBV10-2 with TRBJ1-4; D not certain. This CDR3 is built from 16 residues. Trimming shortened V by 1 base and J by 2 bases, and 11 bases separated the two germline ends. Germline-derived CDR1 and CDR2 are WSHSY and SAAADI.

The chain employs TRBV27 and TRBJ2-1; tentative D call: TRBD2 (5 bases). The CDR3 runs 13 residues. V was cut by 7 bases and J by 7 bases, with 14 bases left in between. From germline, CDR1 is MNHEY and CDR2 SMNVEV (reference sequence). The CDR3 reads CASISRPGNEQFF. The CDR3 nucleotides read TGTGCCAGCATAAGCAGGCCGGGAAATGAGCAGTTCTTC.

The chain has TRBV7-2 and TRBJ2-7, with D tentatively TRBD2 (6 bases). Trimming removed 3 bases from V and 7 bases from J, with 10 bases in between. The CDR3 has 12 amino acids. Per the germline V gene, CDR1 is SGHTA and CDR2 is FQGNSA. The chain's CDR3 is CASSFTAGEQYF. CDR3 nucleotides: TGTGCCAGCAGCTTTACGGCGGGGGAGCAGTACTTC.

The chain uses TRBV27 and TRBJ1-1; 9 bases are shared with TRBD1. V dropped 7 bases and J dropped 0; count of bases not matched to a gene: 6. Germline V CDR1 and CDR2: MNHEY, SMNVEV (reference sequence). The CDR3 is 15 amino acids. The CDR3 region has the DNA TGTGCCAGCATCACGGGGACAGGGCTGAACACTGAAGCTTTCTTT. Its translation: CASITGTGLNTEAFF.

This clone was counted once. The chain has TRBV7-6 and TRBJ2-1, with 15 bases identical to TRBD2. J was trimmed by 0 bases and V by 5 bases; bases with no gene match: 8. The CDR3 contains 19 residues. Germline CDR1 is SGHVS and CDR2 is FNYEAQ. This chain's CDR3 is CASSPGLAGGPGSYNEQFF. The CDR3, as DNA: TGTGCCAGCAGCCCCGGACTAGCGGGGGGGCCGGGCTCCTACAATGAGCAGTTCTTC. The variable domain in full, with the rest retrieved from reference TRBV7-6 and TRBJ2-1, is GAGVSQSPRYKVTKRGQDVALRCDPISGHVSLYWYRQALGQGPEFLTYFNYEAQQDKSGLPNDRFSAERPEGSISTLTIQRTEQRDSAMYRCASSPGLAGGPGSYNEQFFGPGTRLTVL.

The chain couples TRBV28 to TRBJ2-7; 7 bases are a match to TRBD1. The V and J ends lost 5 bases and 3 bases, in that order; junction bases with no gene match: 7. Germline V gives CDR1 MDHEN, CDR2 SYDVKM. The CDR3 contains 14 residues. CDR3 protein: CASSPGQKNYEQYF. The DNA of the CDR3 is TGTGCCAGCAGTCCGGGACAGAAAAACTACGAGCAGTACTTC.

V and J are TRBV4-1 and TRBJ2-7; 8 nucleotides agree with TRBD1. CDR3 length equals 14 residues. Germline-derived CDR1 and CDR2 are MGHRA and YSYEKL. V shed 0 bases, J shed 7 bases, and the junction held 5 bases outside the gene matches. The CDR3 bases are TGCGCCAGCAGCCAAGAACAGGGGGTCCGAGAGCAGTACTTC. Amino acid sequence: CASSQEQGVREQYF.

The rearrangement joins TRBV2 to TRBJ2-7; D perhaps matches TRBD2 (6 bases). V lost 1 base and J lost 1, with 14 bases in between. The CDR3 length is 16 residues. Germline V gene sequence: CDR1 SNHLY, CDR2 FYNNEI. The CDR3 region is CASSEEALANSYEQYF. The CDR3 coding sequence is TGTGCCAGCAGTGAAGAAGCACTAGCAAATTCCTACGAGCAGTACTTC.

V gene TRBV13 combines with J gene TRBJ2-5; 9 nucleotides align to TRBD2. Unmatched junction bases numbered 6, after V lost 0 bases and J lost 4 bases. The CDR3 runs to 16 residues. CDR1 and CDR2 from the germline V gene are PRHDT and FYEKMQ (reference sequence). Here the CDR3 reads CASSLGGAGGGETQYF. The DNA of the CDR3 is TGTGCCAGCAGCTTAGGCGGCGCGGGGGGGGGAGAGACCCAGTACTTC. The variable domain in full, with the rest retrieved from reference TRBV13 and TRBJ2-5, is AAGVIQSPRHLIKEKRETATLKCYPIPRHDTVYWYQQGPGQDPQFLISFYEKMQSDKGSIPDRFSAQQFSDYHSELNMSSLELGDSALYFCASSLGGAGGGETQYFGPGTRLLVL.

The gene calls are TRBV27 and TRBJ2-7; 9 nucleotides align to TRBD1. Germline V gene data show CDR1 as MNHEY and CDR2 as SMNVEV (reference sequence). The V and J ends lost 4 bases and 4 bases, in that order; junction bases with no gene match: 8. This CDR3 is 15 amino acids long. The CDR3 reads CASSSSPGQGYEQYF. CDR3 in DNA: TGTGCCAGCAGTTCCTCCCCGGGACAGGGATACGAGCAGTACTTC.

This clone has only one observation. The V call is TRBV28, the J call TRBJ1-5; D gene unclear. The V gene's germline CDR1 is MDHEN and CDR2 SYDVKM. V was pared by 5 bases and J by 4 bases, with 18 bases between. The CDR3 is made up of 16 amino acids. CDR3 in DNA: TGTGCCAGCAGTCTTCAACCCGGGTCCCCTAATCAGCCCCAGCATTTT. Amino acid sequence: CASSLQPGSPNQPQHF.

Concerning this clone: This CDR3 fails to terminate in the conserved phenylalanine or tryptophan, so it likely reflects a read error. It is unclear where the CDR3 begins or ends on the DNA, so no DNA is shown, and the CDR3 is as TCRdb lists it. The chain couples TRBV2 to TRBJ2-7; TRBD1 is the table's D call, not checked against the DNA. Per germline, CDR1 SNHLY and CDR2 FYNNEI. The CDR3 has 10 residues if both end residues are counted. The CDR3 spells CASSGLQVYP.

The chain uses TRBV10-1 and TRBJ2-3, with D unresolved. CDR1 is WNHNN and CDR2 is SYGVQD in the germline V gene (reference sequence). With 3 bases removed from V and 0 bases from J, the gap between germline ends came to 10 bases. The CDR3 spans 15 residues. CDR3 nucleotide sequence: TGCGCCAGCAGTGAAGGAGCCTCTAGCACAGATACGCAGTATTTT. It encodes CASSEGASSTDTQYF.

The V and J genes are TRBV5-1 and TRBJ2-7; 11 bases agree with TRBD1. The CDR3 is 15 amino acids. The V gene's germline CDR1 is SGHRS and CDR2 YFSETQ. Trimming took 3 bases from V and 3 from J; bases not matched to a gene: 5. The CDR3 region has the DNA TGCGCCAGCAGCTGGGACAGGGGGTCTAACTACGAGCAGTACTTC. Its protein product is CASSWDRGSNYEQYF.

The chain recombines TRBV10-1 with TRBJ2-5; possible D gene TRBD2, 6 bases. Trimming cost V 0 bases and J 4 bases, with 12 bases left between them. Germline loops: CDR1 WNHNN, CDR2 SYGVQD (reference sequence). CDR3 length: 15 residues. CDR3 loop: CASSESGGIGETQYF. For the CDR3, the DNA is TGCGCCAGCAGTGAGTCCGGCGGGATCGGAGAGACCCAGTACTTC.

This rearrangement joins TRBV27 to TRBJ2-3; D perhaps matches TRBD2 (7 bases). Germline-derived CDR1 and CDR2 are MNHEY and SMNVEV (reference sequence). V shed 6 bases and J shed 0 bases, with 19 bases lying between them. The CDR3 is made up of 17 amino acids. Written as DNA, the CDR3 is TGTGCCAGCAGCCGCATTAGGGGGGGTGCTAGCACAGATACGCAGTATTTT. Translation gives CASSRIRGGASTDTQYF.

The chain employs TRBV27 and TRBJ2-1; D not certain. The CDR3 extends over 12 amino acids. The V and J ends lost 8 bases and 0 bases respectively, with 5 bases between them. Germline loops: CDR1 MNHEY, CDR2 SMNVEV (reference sequence). The CDR3, as DNA: TGTGCCAGCCACAGCTCCTACAATGAGCAGTTCTTC. Translated, it gives CASHSSYNEQFF.

V and J are TRBV9 and TRBJ2-1, with 7 bases lining up with TRBD1. The CDR3 is made up of 15 amino acids. Germline V gives CDR1 SGDLS, CDR2 YYNGEE. With V trimmed by 2 bases and J by 2 bases, 4 bases remained unmatched. The CDR3 DNA is TGTGCCAGCAGCGTTAACACAGGGGCCTACAATGAGCAGTTCTTC. As protein: CASSVNTGAYNEQFF.

V and J are TRBV6-1 and TRBJ2-5; perhaps TRBD2 as D (6 bases). Trimming pared 8 bases from V and 1 base from J, leaving 14 bases between. Per the germline V gene, CDR1 is MNHNS and CDR2 is SASEGT. The CDR3 has 14 amino acids. CDR3 loop: CASGLGTGQETQYF. The CDR3 DNA reads TGTGCCAGCGGGCTTGGGACTGGCCAAGAGACCCAGTACTTC.

This chain links TRBV2 with TRBJ2-3, with D uncertain. Germline-derived CDR1 and CDR2 are SNHLY and FYNNEI. The length of the CDR3 is 11 residues. The ends were cut back, 11 bases at V and 1 base at J, with 7 bases in the middle. The CDR3 loop reads CACYGTDTQYF. The CDR3 bases are TGTGCCTGCTACGGCACAGATACGCAGTATTTT.